A selection of T cell receptor beta chains follows, all from one sample in a study of cytomegalovirus exposure and HLA in healthy donors. TCRdb's copy holds only in-frame clones and misses some; the assay was immunoSEQ multiplex PCR. The sample totals 100,000 to 150,000 clones. Sequenced: PBMCs. These receptors were taken from a man aged 40-55 years in good health and CMV-seronegative. CDR3s include the opening cysteine and the closing phenylalanine or tryptophan. A D gene is named only where the DNA matches it firmly.

d_call,j_call,v_call,cdr3_aa,cdr3_nt
NA,TRBJ1-4,TRBV7-2,CASRDTREKLFF,TGTGCCAGCAGAGACACTCGAGAAAAACTGTTTTTT
TRBD2,TRBJ2-7,TRBV27,CASSLAGGPHYEQYF,TGTGCCAGCAGCCTAGCGGGAGGGCCCCACTACGAGCAGTACTTC
NA,TRBJ1-2,TRBV5-4,CASSLEPGAGGGYTF,TGTGCCAGCAGCTTGGAACCAGGGGCCGGGGGGGGCTACACCTTC
NA,TRBJ1-1,TRBV7-9,CASSTTAQAEAFF,TGTGCCAGCAGCACTACAGCACAGGCTGAAGCTTTCTTT
NA,TRBJ1-1,TRBV6-6,CASAEAGAPMVAFF,TGTGCCAGCGCGGAGGCGGGGGCACCTATGGTGGCTTTCTTT
NA,TRBJ2-1,TRBV20-1,CSASGDEQFF,TGCAGTGCGAGCGGCGATGAGCAGTTCTTC
NA,TRBJ2-5,TRBV18,CASSPLAIQETQYF,TGTGCCAGCTCACCCCTAGCTATACAAGAGACCCAGTACTTC
TRBD2,TRBJ2-2,TRBV5-1,CASSSLAGLAAGELFF,TGCGCCAGCAGCTCTTTAGCGGGCCTGGCTGCCGGGGAGCTGTTTTTT
TRBD2,TRBJ2-5,TRBV10-2,CASRATPGGGTQYF,TGCGCCAGCAGGGCCACTCCGGGAGGGGGGACCCAGTACTTC
TRBD1,TRBJ2-4,TRBV28,CASFRTGGFLAKNIQYF,TGTGCCAGCTTTCGGACAGGAGGATTTTTAGCCAAAAACATTCAGTACTTC
TRBD2,TRBJ2-7,TRBV5-1,CASSLATSGSGEQYF,TGCGCCAGCAGCTTGGCTACTAGCGGGAGTGGCGAGCAGTACTTC
TRBD2,TRBJ2-1,TRBV7-2,CASSFLAGPTYNEQFF,TGTGCCAGCAGTTTTCTAGCGGGCCCTACCTACAATGAGCAGTTCTTC
NA,TRBJ2-3,TRBV29-1,CSVDSGITDTQYF,TGCAGCGTTGATTCCGGGATCACAGATACGCAGTATTTT
NA,TRBJ1-5,TRBV4-2,CASSHSGGGNQPQHF,TGTGCCAGCAGCCACAGTGGAGGCGGCAATCAGCCCCAGCATTTT
NA,TRBJ2-7,TRBV28,CATAYPSYEQYF,TGTGCCACCGCCTACCCCTCCTACGAGCAGTACTTC
NA,TRBJ2-3,TRBV29-1,CSVDSSTDTQYF,TGCAGCGTCGACTCAAGCACAGATACGCAGTATTTT
TRBD2,TRBJ2-5,TRBV12-5,CASGRGTRYQETQYF,TGTGCTAGTGGCCGTGGGACTAGGTACCAAGAGACCCAGTACTTC
NA,TRBJ1-1,TRBV27,CASSLGQGWNTEAFF,TGTGCCAGCAGTTTAGGCCAGGGGTGGAACACTGAAGCTTTCTTT
NA,TRBJ2-2,TRBV5-6,CASRQTTGSGELFF,TGTGCCAGCAGGCAGACCACAGGGTCCGGGGAGCTGTTTTTT
TRBD2,TRBJ2-2,TRBV27,CASTRTSPPGELFF,TGTGCCAGCACCAGGACTAGCCCCCCCGGGGAGCTGTTTTTT
NA,TRBJ1-2,TRBV7-2,CASSLVQLLSSVYGYTF,TGTGCCAGCAGCTTAGTACAGCTTCTGTCCTCAGTCTATGGCTACACCTTC
NA,TRBJ2-7,TRBV4-3,CASSQSIGDSYEQYF,TGCGCCAGCAGCCAATCTATCGGGGACTCCTACGAGCAGTACTTC
NA,TRBJ2-7,TRBV2,CASGLTYEQYF,TGTGCCAGCGGGCTTACCTACGAGCAGTACTTC
NA,TRBJ2-7,TRBV19,CASSIGGDSSYEQYF,TGTGCCAGTAGTATAGGGGGGGACAGCTCCTACGAGCAGTACTTC
TRBD2,TRBJ2-1,TRBV5-6,CASSPSTSGNNEQFF,TGTGCCAGCAGCCCCTCCACTAGCGGAAACAATGAGCAGTTCTTC
NA,TRBJ1-5,TRBV27,CASSYGVHQPQHF,TGTGCCAGCAGTTACGGGGTGCATCAGCCCCAGCATTTT
TRBD2,TRBJ2-5,TRBV4-2,CASRRTSGVQETQYF,TGTGCCAGCAGGAGGACTAGCGGGGTCCAAGAGACCCAGTACTTC
NA,TRBJ1-1,TRBV2,CASSEEWARGAFF,TGTGCCAGCAGTGAAGAATGGGCGCGGGGGGCTTTCTTT
NA,TRBJ1-5,TRBV13,CASSLGLWPNQPQHF,TGTGCCAGCAGCTTAGGCCTCTGGCCCAATCAGCCCCAGCATTTT